One sample yielded the 25 T cell receptor beta chains listed below, sequenced in a study of cytomegalovirus exposure and HLA in healthy donors. Only in-frame clones appear in the TCRdb table, and some are missing; sequencing was by immunoSEQ multiplex PCR. The repertoire includes 100,000 or so clones, approximately 90% of them detected once, and roughly 4.2% sits in the top ten. The specimen was PBMCs. These receptors were obtained from a woman aged 18-35 years in good health and CMV-seropositive.

The chain recombines TRBV28 with TRBJ2-7; the D is unclear. Trimming cost V 7 bases and J 5 bases, with 12 bases left between them. The CDR3 contains 12 residues. Germline CDR1 MDHEN, CDR2 SYDVKM. The CDR3 DNA follows: TGTGCCAGCAACAGCCAGATTGACGAGCAGTACTTC. Translated: CASNSQIDEQYF.

This chain links TRBV27 with TRBJ1-6; D unclear. Germline lookup yields CDR1 MNHEY and CDR2 SMNVEV (reference sequence). The ends were cut back, 3 bases at V and 0 bases at J, with 6 bases in the middle. There are 15 residues in the CDR3. DNA of the CDR3: TGTGCCAGCAGTTTGGGCTTCTCCTATAATTCACCCCTCCACTTT. Protein: CASSLGFSYNSPLHF.

V gene TRBV11-3 combines with J gene TRBJ2-1, with 7 bases aligning to TRBD2. Trimming cost V 5 bases and J 7 bases; bases outside gene matches: 20. Germline lookup yields CDR1 SGHNT and CDR2 YENEEA. This CDR3 is 18 amino acids long. The CDR3 protein is CASSPGRLAARAGNEQFF. The CDR3 coding sequence is TGTGCCAGCAGCCCCGGGCGGCTAGCGGCCCGAGCCGGGAATGAGCAGTTCTTC. The full variable domain, its missing parts supplied by reference TRBV11-3 and TRBJ2-1, is EAGVVQSPRYKIIEKKQPVAFWCNPISGHNTLYWYLQNLGQGPELLIRYENEEAVDDSQLPKDRFSAERLKGVDSTLKIQPAELGDSAVYLCASSPGRLAARAGNEQFFGPGTRLTVL.

The sample holds a few counts of this clone. The genes are TRBV15 and TRBJ2-7, with D possibly being TRBD2 (6 bases). CDR3 size: 16 residues. Trimming removed 9 bases at V and 2 bases at J, with 23 bases between. Per the germline V gene, CDR1 is LNHNV and CDR2 is YYDKDF (reference sequence). The CDR3 DNA follows: TGTGCCACTCACCCCGGAGGGGTGGGGACCACCTACGAGCAGTACTTC. It specifies CATHPGGVGTTYEQYF.

V is TRBV15 and J is TRBJ1-1, with no clear D. In germline, CDR1 is LNHNV, CDR2 YYDKDF (reference sequence). The CDR3 runs to 14 residues. V gave up 0 bases and J gave up 1 base, with 6 bases separating them. The CDR3 coding sequence is TGTGCCACCAGCAGAGATGGGCAGAACACTGAAGCTTTCTTT. Translation: CATSRDGQNTEAFF. Looking up the rest from reference TRBV15 and TRBJ1-1 gives the full variable domain: DAMVIQNPRYQVTQFGKPVTLSCSQTLNHNVMYWYQQKSSQAPKLLFHYYDKDFNNEADTPDNFQSRRPNTSFCFLDIRSPGLGDTAMYLCATSRDGQNTEAFFGQGTRLTVV.

CDR3 in amino acids: CASSLRTGFSNSPLHF. The DNA for the CDR3 is TGTGCCAGCAGCCTCCGTACAGGGTTTTCGAATTCACCCCTCCACTTT. This sequence joins TRBV11-2 and TRBJ1-6, with a possible D match to TRBD1 (6 bases). CDR3 length: 16 amino acids. V was cut by 5 bases and J by 7 bases, with 18 bases left in between. Germline V gene sequence: CDR1 SGHAT, CDR2 FQNNGV. The whole variable domain, remainder taken from reference TRBV11-2 and TRBJ1-6, is EAGVAQSPRYKIIEKRQSVAFWCNPISGHATLYWYQQILGQGPKLLIQFQNNGVVDDSQLPKDRFSAERLKGVDSTLKIQPAKLEDSAVYLCASSLRTGFSNSPLHFGNGTRLTVT.

In this sample, this clone turned up once. The V and J genes are TRBV2 and TRBJ2-5, with D unclear. CDR1 is SNHLY, CDR2 FYNNEI, per germline. Trimming took 3 bases from V and 5 from J, leaving 4 bases between them. The CDR3 sequence is 11 residues long. CDR3 in amino acids: CASSDVETQYF. The CDR3, as DNA: TGTGCCAGCAGTGACGTTGAGACCCAGTACTTC. The whole variable domain, filled in from reference TRBV2 and TRBJ2-5, reads EPEVTQTPSHQVTQMGQEVILRCVPISNHLYFYWYRQILGQKVEFLVSFYNNEISEKSEIFDDQFSVERPDGSNFTLKIRSTKLEDSAMYFCASSDVETQYFGPGTRLLVL.

DNA for the CDR3: TGTGCCAGCAGTCCTATAGGGACAGAACCGGGTGGTGAGCAGTTCTTC. This sequence encodes CASSPIGTEPGGEQFF. V and J are TRBV25-1 and TRBJ2-1; 7 nucleotides align to TRBD1. The CDR3 has 16 amino acids. V shed 5 bases and J 9 bases; nucleotides not matched to a gene: 16. From germline, CDR1 is MGHDK and CDR2 SYGVNS.

J is TRBJ2-5 and V is TRBV6-5; 8 bases are shared with TRBD1. Germline trimming cut 7 bases from V and 5 bases from J; bases unmatched to any gene: 9. The germline V gene encodes CDR1 MNHEY and CDR2 SVGAGI. The CDR3 runs 14 residues. The CDR3 is CASNIPRGQETQYF. In DNA, the CDR3 is TGTGCCAGCAATATTCCCAGGGGGCAGGAGACCCAGTACTTC.

CDR3 in DNA: TGCAGCGTCACCCCCGGGAGGGTGAGAGGCTACACCTTC. Its translation: CSVTPGRVRGYTF. This chain links TRBV29-1 with TRBJ1-2; D ambiguous. CDR1 SQVTM and CDR2 ANQGSEA come from the germline V gene. CDR3 size: 13 residues. Deletions cut 6 bases from V and 8 bases from J, with 19 bases between.

The chain couples TRBV18 to TRBJ1-3, with D uncertain. The CDR3 length is 15 residues. Germline V gives CDR1 KGHSH, CDR2 LQKENI. Deletions cut 3 bases from V and 3 bases from J, with 12 bases between. The CDR3 is CASSPEHLGGNTIYF. CDR3 in DNA: TGTGCCAGCTCACCGGAGCATTTGGGTGGAAACACCATATATTTT.

The rearrangement links TRBV18 to TRBJ2-3, with TRBD1 matching 8 bases. V lost 5 bases, J lost 0 bases, and 7 bases stayed unmatched. Germline assignment: CDR1 KGHSH and CDR2 LQKENI. The CDR3 length is 16 residues. This CDR3 reads CASSSTTGASTDTQYF. CDR3 bases: TGTGCCAGCTCATCCACGACAGGGGCCAGCACAGATACGCAGTATTTT.

This clone has only one observation. The rearrangement links TRBV28 to TRBJ2-2; unclear D gene. Germline V gene lookup returns CDR1 MDHEN and CDR2 SYDVKM. With 6 bases removed from V and 6 bases from J, the gap between germline ends came to 17 bases. This CDR3 has 15 residues. CDR3 region: CASSPTRPGAGELFF. The CDR3 DNA reads as TGTGCCAGCAGCCCAACGAGACCCGGAGCCGGGGAGCTGTTTTTT.

The chain is built from TRBV2 and TRBJ1-6; D possibly corresponds to TRBD1 (5 bases). Trimming took off 1 base at V and 7 bases at J, with 17 bases between the two ends. Germline CDR1 and CDR2: SNHLY and FYNNEI. CDR3 size: 17 residues. CDR3 protein: CASSEVDRVGGNSPLHF. CDR3 in DNA: TGTGCCAGCAGTGAAGTCGACCGGGTGGGGGGAAATTCACCCCTCCACTTT.

The V and J genes are TRBV4-2 and TRBJ2-7; D may be TRBD2 (7 bases). The length of the CDR3 is 16 residues. Trimming cost V 1 base and J 5 bases, with 18 bases left between them. Germline V gene sequence: CDR1 LGHNA, CDR2 YNFKEQ. CDR3 in amino acids: CASSQVGGGRFDEQYF. DNA of the CDR3: TGTGCCAGCAGCCAAGTTGGGGGCGGGAGATTTGACGAGCAGTACTTC.

This clone appeared a few times. This CDR3 reads CASSAYLQGITEAFF. The CDR3 DNA follows: TGTGCCAGCAGCGCTTACCTACAGGGGATCACTGAAGCTTTCTTT. This sequence joins TRBV7-9 and TRBJ1-1, with 7 nucleotides matching TRBD1. Trimming removed 5 bases from V and 4 bases from J; junction bases left unmatched: 10. CDR1 is SEHNR and CDR2 is FQNEAQ in the germline V gene (reference sequence). This CDR3 spans 15 amino acids.

This clone was seen a single time. The chain carries TRBV10-2 and TRBJ1-2, with D unclear. Germline V gene sequence: CDR1 WSHSY, CDR2 SAAADI. This CDR3 has 13 residues. Trimming cost V 0 bases and J 6 bases, with 8 bases left between them. DNA for the CDR3: TGCGCCAGCAGTGAGTCGCGAGGGAATGGCTACACCTTC. Translating it yields CASSESRGNGYTF.

This chain connects TRBV9 to TRBJ2-7, with 8 bases identical to TRBD2. The germline V gene has CDR1 SGDLS and CDR2 YYNGEE. CDR3 length: 15 residues. Trimming at V came to 3 bases and at J to 0 bases, leaving 5 bases not matched to a gene. The CDR3 region is CASSAGGPSSYEQYF. DNA of the CDR3: TGTGCCAGCAGCGCGGGGGGGCCCAGCTCCTACGAGCAGTACTTC.

This clone was observed once. V usage is TRBV12-5 and J usage is TRBJ2-7; the D gene is possibly TRBD2 (5 bases). V was clipped by 0 bases and J by 0 bases, with 9 bases between them. Germline V gives CDR1 LGHNT, CDR2 FRNRAP. The CDR3 spans 15 residues. The CDR3 region is CASGLVLGSSYEQYF. CDR3 nucleotide sequence: TGTGCTAGTGGTTTGGTATTGGGGAGCTCCTACGAGCAGTACTTC.

The chain couples TRBV7-9 to TRBJ1-4; the match to TRBD1 covers 11 bases. The CDR3 covers 15 residues. V was clipped by 6 bases and J by 8 bases; unmatched bases: 8. Germline lookup yields CDR1 SEHNR and CDR2 FQNEAQ (reference sequence). CDR3 amino acids: CASRERTGGSEKLFF. The CDR3 DNA reads TGTGCCAGCAGGGAAAGGACAGGGGGCTCGGAAAAACTGTTTTTT.

The rearrangement links TRBV25-1 to TRBJ2-7; 14 bases map to TRBD2. The CDR3 extends over 16 amino acids. V shed 3 bases, J shed 7 bases, and the junction held 8 bases outside the gene matches. Germline CDR1 and CDR2: MGHDK and SYGVNS. The CDR3 is CASSDETSGGAEEQYF. The CDR3 bases are TGTGCCAGCAGTGATGAGACTAGCGGGGGGGCGGAGGAGCAGTACTTC.

This chain joins TRBV2 and TRBJ1-4; TRBD1 might be the D (5 bases). The CDR3 runs 15 residues. Germline V gene data show CDR1 as SNHLY and CDR2 as FYNNEI. Trimming cost V 8 bases and J 7 bases, with 20 bases left between them. The CDR3 nucleotides read TGTGCCAGCTACGGGTCTGGGGGGGGAGTTGAAAAACTGTTTTTT. Its translation is CASYGSGGGVEKLFF.

The rearrangement uses TRBV5-1 and TRBJ2-3; possible D gene TRBD2, 5 bases. The V gene lost 1 base and the J gene lost 0 bases, with 9 bases spanning the gap. This CDR3 spans 15 amino acids. The germline V gene has CDR1 SGHRS and CDR2 YFSETQ. The CDR3 protein is CASSLFPGSTDTQYF. The CDR3 DNA is TGCGCCAGCAGCTTGTTTCCGGGGAGCACAGATACGCAGTATTTT.

The chain recombines TRBV27 with TRBJ2-7; TRBD1 matches at 8 bases. Germline loops: CDR1 MNHEY, CDR2 SMNVEV (reference sequence). The CDR3 totals 12 residues. The J segment lost 2 bases and the V segment lost 8 bases, leaving 2 bases of the junction unmatched. CDR3 protein: CASGTGPYEQYF. CDR3 sequence (DNA): TGTGCCAGCGGGACAGGCCCCTACGAGCAGTACTTC.

On this clone: Other DNA sequences from this sample encode an identical CDR3 as well. The rearrangement joins TRBV9 to TRBJ2-5; possible D gene TRBD2, 5 bases. V was shortened by 0 bases and J by 3 bases, with 12 bases between the two germline ends. The germline CDR1 and CDR2 sequences are SGDLS and YYNGEE. The CDR3 length is 15 residues. CDR3 amino acids: CASSVAPTGEETQYF. CDR3 bases: TGTGCCAGCAGCGTAGCCCCCACCGGGGAAGAGACCCAGTACTTC.